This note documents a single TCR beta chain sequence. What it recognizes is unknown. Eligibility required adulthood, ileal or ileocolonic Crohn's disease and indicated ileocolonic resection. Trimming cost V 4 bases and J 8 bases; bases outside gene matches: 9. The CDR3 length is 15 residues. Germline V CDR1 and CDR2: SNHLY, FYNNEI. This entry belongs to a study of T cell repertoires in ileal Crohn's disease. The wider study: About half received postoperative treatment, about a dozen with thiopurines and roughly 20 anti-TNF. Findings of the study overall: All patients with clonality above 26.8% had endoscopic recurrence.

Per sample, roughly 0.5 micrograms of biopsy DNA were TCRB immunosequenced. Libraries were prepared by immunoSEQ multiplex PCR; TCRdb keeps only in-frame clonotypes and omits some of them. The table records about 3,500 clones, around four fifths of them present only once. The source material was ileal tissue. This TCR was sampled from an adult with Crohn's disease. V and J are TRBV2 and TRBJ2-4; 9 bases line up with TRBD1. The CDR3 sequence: CASSVLPGQGDIQYF. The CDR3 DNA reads TGTGCCAGCAGTGTGTTACCGGGACAGGGCGACATTCAGTACTTC.